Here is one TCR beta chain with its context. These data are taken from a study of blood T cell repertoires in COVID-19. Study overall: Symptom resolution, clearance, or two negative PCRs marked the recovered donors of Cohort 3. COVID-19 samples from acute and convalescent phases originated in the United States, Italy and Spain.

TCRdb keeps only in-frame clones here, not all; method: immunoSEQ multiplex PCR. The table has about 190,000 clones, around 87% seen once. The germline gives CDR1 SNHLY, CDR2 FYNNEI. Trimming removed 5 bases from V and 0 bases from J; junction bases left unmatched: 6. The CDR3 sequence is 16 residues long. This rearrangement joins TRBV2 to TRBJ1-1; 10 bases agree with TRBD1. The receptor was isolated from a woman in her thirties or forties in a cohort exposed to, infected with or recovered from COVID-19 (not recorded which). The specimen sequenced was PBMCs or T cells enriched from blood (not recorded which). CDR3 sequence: CASSYDRGRLNTEAFF. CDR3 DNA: TGTGCCAGCAGTTACGACAGGGGGCGTTTGAACACTGAAGCTTTCTTT.